This is a list of T cell receptor beta chains from one sample in a study of glioma-infiltrating T cells. TCRdb passed the multiplex PCR reads through MiXCR, listing each CDR3 protein once. Of more than 300,000 distinct CDR3 sequences in the sample, roughly two fifths were seen once. Source material: glioma tissue, nonneoplastic brain tissue, or PBMCs (not recorded which). The receptors originated from a human donor with low-grade glioma or glioblastoma, undergoing nonglioma brain surgery, or in good health (not recorded which). The CDR3 runs from the conserved cysteine through the conserved F or W. D genes are given only for firm matches. The size field is filled for only some rows; it gives once, few, many or a size class.

CDR3aa: CASSSLFNGQGLRQPQHF; CDR3nt: TGTGCCAGCAGTTCGCTCTTTAATGGACAGGGGCTAAGGCAGCCCCAGCATTTT; d_gene: TRBD1; v_gene: TRBV27; j_gene: TRBJ1-5; abundance: NA
CDR3aa: CASSLASGSQADTQYF; CDR3nt: TGTGCCAGCAGCTTAGCTTCCGGGAGCCAGGCAGATACGCAGTATTTT; d_gene: NA; v_gene: TRBV7-9; j_gene: TRBJ2-3; abundance: NA
CDR3aa: CSASVVAILTDTQYF; CDR3nt: TGCAGTGCCTCGGTTGTAGCAATCCTCACAGATACGCAGTATTTT; d_gene: NA; v_gene: TRBV20-1; j_gene: TRBJ2-3; abundance: many
CDR3aa: CASSQGPGLAGYNEQFF; CDR3nt: TGTGCCAGCAGCCAGGGACCGGGACTAGCGGGCTACAATGAGCAGTTCTTC; d_gene: TRBD2; v_gene: TRBV3-1; j_gene: TRBJ2-1; abundance: NA
CDR3aa: CASSPTFGSPLHF; CDR3nt: TGTGCCAGCAGCCCAACCTTTGGTTCACCCCTCCACTTT; d_gene: NA; v_gene: TRBV6-1; j_gene: TRBJ1-6; abundance: NA
CDR3aa: CASSFLRVSTDTQYF; CDR3nt: TGTGCCAGCAGCTTTTTGCGGGTGAGCACAGATACGCAGTATTTT; d_gene: NA; v_gene: TRBV7-9; j_gene: TRBJ2-3; abundance: NA
CDR3aa: CASSYSTGQGANVLTF; CDR3nt: TGTGCCAGCAGTTATTCCACAGGGCAAGGGGCCAACGTCCTGACTTTC; d_gene: NA; v_gene: TRBV6-5; j_gene: TRBJ2-6; abundance: NA
CDR3aa: CASRPQPGRVRVF; CDR3nt: TGTGCCAGCAGACCGCAACCTGGGAGGGTTAGGGTCTTT; d_gene: NA; v_gene: TRBV4-2; j_gene: TRBJ1-1; abundance: once
CDR3aa: CASSLLVGLADTQYF; CDR3nt: TGTGCCAGCAGTTTATTGGTAGGGTTGGCAGATACGCAGTATTTT; d_gene: NA; v_gene: TRBV28; j_gene: TRBJ2-3; abundance: many
CDR3aa: CASSQVPRQLNTEAFF; CDR3nt: TGCGCCAGCAGCCAAGTCCCGAGACAGTTGAACACTGAAGCTTTCTTT; d_gene: NA; v_gene: TRBV4-1; j_gene: TRBJ1-1; abundance: once
CDR3aa: CASRQTGTYEQYF; CDR3nt: TGTGCCAGCAGACAGACAGGGACCTACGAGCAGTACTTC; d_gene: TRBD1; v_gene: TRBV28; j_gene: TRBJ2-7; abundance: many
CDR3aa: CASSQALSPGGNTEAFF; CDR3nt: TGCGCCAGCAGCCAAGCCCTAAGCCCGGGGGGCAACACTGAAGCTTTCTTT; d_gene: NA; v_gene: TRBV4-3; j_gene: TRBJ1-1; abundance: NA
CDR3aa: CAGRTAGEKLFF; CDR3nt: TGTGCCGGCCGGACCGCTGGTGAAAAACTGTTTTTT; d_gene: NA; v_gene: TRBV6-1; j_gene: TRBJ1-4; abundance: NA
CDR3aa: CASMVSGNTGELFF; CDR3nt: TGTGCCAGCATGGTTAGCGGGAACACCGGGGAGCTGTTTTTT; d_gene: NA; v_gene: TRBV27; j_gene: TRBJ2-2; abundance: many
CDR3aa: CASSPVRKLFF; CDR3nt: TGTGCCAGCAGCCCGGTGCGGAAACTGTTTTTT; d_gene: NA; v_gene: TRBV7-2; j_gene: TRBJ1-4; abundance: NA